The 18 T cell receptor beta chains in this list originate from one sample, sequenced in a study of blood T cell repertoires in COVID-19. Some clones are missing from TCRdb's copy, which holds only in-frame ones; the method was immunoSEQ multiplex PCR. Of more than 150,000 clones listed, approximately 80% were seen once; the top ten hold 14%. Specimen: peripheral blood. All receptors derive from a woman of 80 years or more with acute or convalescent COVID-19.

The chain uses TRBV7-9 and TRBJ1-2; TRBD1 matches at 7 bases. This CDR3 is 14 amino acids long. Per the germline V gene, CDR1 is SEHNR and CDR2 is FQNEAQ (reference sequence). The junction had 9 bases not matched to a gene; V was cut back by 5 bases and J by 6 bases. The CDR3 coding sequence is TGTGCCAGCAGCCAACAGGGGAGCGGAGATGGCTACACCTTC. Translated, it gives CASSQQGSGDGYTF.

The chain has TRBV6-2 or TRBV6-3 and TRBJ1-2; TRBD1 might be the D (5 bases). Germline CDR1 and CDR2: MNHEY and SVGEGT. CDR3 length: 15 amino acids. V was pared by 2 bases and J by 8 bases, with 18 bases between. The CDR3 nucleotides are TGTGCCAGCAGTTACCCGGGCAGGGCCCTCAAAGGCTACACCTTC. Amino acids: CASSYPGRALKGYTF.

The V gene is TRBV10-1, the J gene TRBJ2-1; 7 bases align to TRBD2. Germline CDR1 is WNHNN and CDR2 is SYGVQD (reference sequence). Unmatched junction bases numbered 5, after V lost 3 bases and J lost 6 bases. This CDR3 has 14 residues. The CDR3 nucleotides are TGCGCCAGCAGTGACGGGACGGGGGGCAATGAGCAGTTCTTC. Encoded protein: CASSDGTGGNEQFF.

This chain uses TRBV6-5 with TRBJ2-7; possibly TRBD1 for D (5 bases). Trimming removed 8 bases at V and 3 bases at J, with 11 bases between. Per germline, CDR1 MNHEY and CDR2 SVGAGI. The CDR3 contains 12 residues. The DNA for the CDR3 is TGTGCCAGCGGTCGAAGGGGCTACGAGCAGTACTTC. This encodes CASGRRGYEQYF.

The chain has TRBV5-1 and TRBJ1-3; TRBD1 agrees at 7 bases. Germline V lookup: CDR1 SGHRS, CDR2 YFSETQ. CDR3 length: 17 amino acids. V lost 7 bases, J lost 0 bases, and 13 bases stayed unmatched. CDR3 region: CASGPLPTGNSGNTIYF. Here the CDR3 DNA reads TGCGCCAGCGGCCCCCTCCCGACAGGGAACTCTGGAAACACCATATATTTT.

This clone has a single count. The chain carries TRBV7-9 and TRBJ2-5; 7 bases fit TRBD2. CDR3 length: 14 amino acids. Germline trimming cut 2 bases from V and 4 bases from J; bases unmatched to any gene: 4. Germline values: CDR1 SEHNR, CDR2 FQNEAQ (reference sequence). CDR3 DNA sequence: TGTGCCAGCAGCTTAAGGCGCGGGGGAGAGACCCAGTACTTC. Translating gives CASSLRRGGETQYF.

This chain uses TRBV4-2 with TRBJ2-1, with D tentatively TRBD2 (5 bases). With 5 bases removed from V and 10 bases from J, the gap between germline ends came to 21 bases. From germline, CDR1 is LGHNA and CDR2 YNFKEQ. This CDR3 spans 15 amino acids. DNA of the CDR3: TGTGCCAGCAGCACTACCGGCCTAGCTTCGTGGGAGCAGTTCTTC. It encodes CASSTTGLASWEQFF.

This sequence joins TRBV11-1 and TRBJ1-2; 12 bases match TRBD1. CDR1 SGHAT and CDR2 FQDESV come from the germline V gene (reference sequence). The CDR3 totals 15 residues. Trimming at V came to 3 bases and at J to 2 bases, leaving 1 base not matched to a gene. The CDR3 nucleotides are TGTGCCAGCAGCTTGGGACAGGGGGCAAACTATGGCTACACCTTC. Translated, it gives CASSLGQGANYGYTF.

J is TRBJ1-2 and V is TRBV7-9; unclear D gene. CDR1 is SEHNR and CDR2 is FQNEAQ in the germline V gene (reference sequence). V lost 1 base and J 0 bases, leaving 6 bases between the germline ends. The CDR3 totals 14 residues. The CDR3 protein is CASSLDGANYGYTF. DNA of the CDR3: TGTGCCAGCAGCTTAGACGGTGCTAACTATGGCTACACCTTC.

The rearrangement uses TRBV3-1 (or the pseudogene TRBV3-2) and TRBJ1-1; D might be TRBD1 (6 bases). This CDR3 has 13 amino acids. The germline V and J ends were trimmed by 1 base and 7 bases, with 10 bases remaining between them. Germline V lookup: CDR1 LGHDT, CDR2 YNNKEL (reference sequence). CDR3 DNA sequence: TGTGCCAGCAGCCAAGGACAGGCTAATGAAGCTTTCTTT. It yields the protein CASSQGQANEAFF.

The chain recombines TRBV7-3 with TRBJ2-3; 10 bases agree with TRBD2. Germline V gene lookup returns CDR1 SGHTA and CDR2 FQGTGA. V lost 2 bases and J lost 4; bases outside the gene matches: 15. This CDR3 contains 19 residues. Written as DNA, the CDR3 is TGTGCCAGCAGCTTATACCCTATAGCGGGAGGCTCTGCACCAGATACGCAGTATTTT. Protein: CASSLYPIAGGSAPDTQYF. Using reference TRBV7-3 and TRBJ2-3 for the parts outside the CDR3, the full variable domain is GAGVSQTPSNKVTEKGKYVELRCDPISGHTALYWYRQSLGQGPEFLIYFQGTGAADDSGLPNDRFFAVRPEGSVSTLKIQRTERGDSAVYLCASSLYPIAGGSAPDTQYFGPGTRLTVL.

This clone was counted a few times. The chain employs TRBV3-1 (or the pseudogene TRBV3-2) and TRBJ2-1; D not certain. This CDR3 spans 11 amino acids. V was trimmed by 4 bases and J by 4 bases, leaving 2 bases between them. CDR1 LGHDT and CDR2 YNNKEL come from the germline V gene (reference sequence). The CDR3 loop is CASSLYNEQFF. In nucleotides, the CDR3 is TGTGCCAGCAGCCTATACAATGAGCAGTTCTTC.

Comments on this clone: Within the sample, other DNA sequences also encode this same CDR3. The rearrangement links TRBV5-1 to TRBJ1-1; TRBD1 aligns across 7 bases. From germline, CDR1 is SGHRS and CDR2 YFSETQ. V lost 0 bases to trimming and J lost 0 bases; unmatched junction nucleotides: 5. The CDR3 is made up of 16 amino acids. The DNA of the CDR3 is TGCGCCAGCAGCTTGGCTCCGACAGGGATGAACACTGAAGCTTTCTTT. As protein: CASSLAPTGMNTEAFF.

This clone came up a few times. J is TRBJ1-1 and V is TRBV6-5; D uncertain. This CDR3 contains 13 residues. Trimming pared 7 bases from V and 3 bases from J, leaving 12 bases between. From germline, CDR1 is MNHEY and CDR2 SVGAGI. The CDR3 DNA reads as TGTGCCAGCACGCCAGGCCCGGACACTGAAGCTTTCTTT. It yields the protein CASTPGPDTEAFF.

In nucleotides, the CDR3 is TGTGCCAGCAGCCCAGTAGCGGGAAAAGAGACCCAGTACTTC. Translation gives CASSPVAGKETQYF. The chain recombines TRBV28 with TRBJ2-5, with 8 nucleotides matching TRBD2. Trimming removed 6 bases from V and 3 bases from J; junction bases left unmatched: 6. Per germline, CDR1 MDHEN and CDR2 SYDVKM. CDR3 length: 14 amino acids.

V gene TRBV7-2 combines with J gene TRBJ2-5; TRBD1 matches 11 bases. With V trimmed by 6 bases and J by 5 bases, 5 bases remained unmatched. Germline V lookup: CDR1 SGHTA, CDR2 FQGNSA. The CDR3 sequence is 14 residues long. The CDR3 coding sequence is TGTGCCAGCAGTCCCGGACAGGGGGCTGAGACCCAGTACTTC. This sequence encodes CASSPGQGAETQYF.

V is TRBV3-1 (or the pseudogene TRBV3-2) and J is TRBJ1-1; D gene uncertain. Germline V lookup: CDR1 LGHDT, CDR2 YNNKEL (reference sequence). The CDR3 runs 15 residues. Trimming took 4 bases from V and 1 from J, leaving 13 bases between them. CDR3 in DNA: TGTGCCAGCAGCCCCCCGGCGAGGCCGAACACTGAAGCTTTCTTT. It is translated as CASSPPARPNTEAFF.

The chain couples TRBV7-2 to TRBJ1-2, with 11 bases matching TRBD1. V lost 8 bases to trimming and J lost 2 bases; unmatched junction nucleotides: 4. Germline CDR1 is SGHTA and CDR2 is FQGNSA. This CDR3 comprises 14 residues. This CDR3 is CASGDRGMNYGYTF. As DNA, the CDR3 is TGTGCCAGCGGGGACAGGGGGATGAACTATGGCTACACCTTC.